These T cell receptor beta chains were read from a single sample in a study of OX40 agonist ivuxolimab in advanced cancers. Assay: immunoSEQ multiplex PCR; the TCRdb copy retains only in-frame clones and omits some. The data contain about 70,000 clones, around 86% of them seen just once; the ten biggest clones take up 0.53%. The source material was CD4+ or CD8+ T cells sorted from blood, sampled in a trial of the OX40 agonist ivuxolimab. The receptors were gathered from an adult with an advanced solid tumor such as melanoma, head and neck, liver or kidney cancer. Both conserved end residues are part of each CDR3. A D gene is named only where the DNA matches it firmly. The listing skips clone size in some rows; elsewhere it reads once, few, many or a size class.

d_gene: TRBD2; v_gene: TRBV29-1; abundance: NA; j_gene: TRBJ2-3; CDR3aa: CSVEFLAGGRDTQYF; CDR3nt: TGCAGCGTTGAGTTTTTAGCGGGAGGAAGGGATACGCAGTATTTT
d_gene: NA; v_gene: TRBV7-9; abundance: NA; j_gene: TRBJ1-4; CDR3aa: CASRTGGHGEKLFF; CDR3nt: TGTGCCAGCAGAACGGGGGGCCACGGTGAAAAACTGTTTTTT
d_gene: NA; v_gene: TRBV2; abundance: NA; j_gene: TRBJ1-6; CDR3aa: CASSNSRVGSPLHF; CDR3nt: TGTGCCAGCAGTAATAGCAGGGTCGGTTCACCCCTCCACTTT
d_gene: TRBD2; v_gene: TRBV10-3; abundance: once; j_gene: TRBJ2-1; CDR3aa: CAISTTSGRGNEQFF; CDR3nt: TGTGCCATCAGCACCACTAGCGGGAGGGGGAATGAGCAGTTCTTC
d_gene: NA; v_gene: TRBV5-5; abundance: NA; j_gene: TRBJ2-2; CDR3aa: CASSSQTATGELFF; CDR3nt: TGTGCCAGCAGCTCCCAGACAGCCACCGGGGAGCTGTTTTTT
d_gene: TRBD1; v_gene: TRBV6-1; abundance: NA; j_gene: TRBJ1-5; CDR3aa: CASRLTGTVNQPQHF; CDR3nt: TGTGCCAGCAGACTGACCGGGACAGTCAATCAGCCCCAGCATTTT
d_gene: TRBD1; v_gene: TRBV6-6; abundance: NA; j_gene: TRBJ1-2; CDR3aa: CASSPGEGALYGYTF; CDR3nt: TGTGCCAGCAGTCCAGGGGAGGGGGCACTCTATGGCTACACCTTC
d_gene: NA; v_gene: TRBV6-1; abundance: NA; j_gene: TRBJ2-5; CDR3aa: CASGGSRTAQETQYF; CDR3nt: TGTGCCAGTGGGGGGTCGAGGACAGCACAAGAGACCCAGTACTTC
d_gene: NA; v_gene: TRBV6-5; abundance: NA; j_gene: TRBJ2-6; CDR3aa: CASSSSSGANVLTF; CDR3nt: TGTGCCAGCAGTTCAAGCTCTGGGGCCAACGTCCTGACTTTC
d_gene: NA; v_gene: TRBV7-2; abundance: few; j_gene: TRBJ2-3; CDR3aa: CASTIGASRVTDTQYF; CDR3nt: TGTGCCAGCACCATCGGGGCTAGCCGGGTCACAGATACGCAGTATTTT
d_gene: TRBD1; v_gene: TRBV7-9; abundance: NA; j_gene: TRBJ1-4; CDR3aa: CASSGQGKSGEKLFF; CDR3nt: TGTGCCAGCAGCGGACAGGGGAAGAGCGGTGAAAAACTGTTTTTT
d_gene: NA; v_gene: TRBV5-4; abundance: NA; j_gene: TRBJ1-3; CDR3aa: CASSLPGAGNTIYF; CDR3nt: TGTGCCAGCAGCTTGCCAGGGGCTGGAAACACCATATATTTT
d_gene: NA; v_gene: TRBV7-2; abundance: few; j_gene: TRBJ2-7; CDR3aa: CASSLGAYSRGAYEQYF; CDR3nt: TGTGCCAGCAGCTTGGGCGCATATTCAAGGGGAGCCTACGAGCAGTACTTC
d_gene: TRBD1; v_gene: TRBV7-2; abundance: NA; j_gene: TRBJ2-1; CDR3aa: CASSLGRGTGTNEQFF; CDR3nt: TGTGCCAGCAGCTTAGGGAGGGGGACAGGGACCAATGAGCAGTTCTTC
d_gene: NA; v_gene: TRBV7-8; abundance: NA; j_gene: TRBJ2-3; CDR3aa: CASSPRVLGDTQYF; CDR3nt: TGTGCCAGCAGCCCAAGGGTGCTGGGAGATACGCAGTATTTT
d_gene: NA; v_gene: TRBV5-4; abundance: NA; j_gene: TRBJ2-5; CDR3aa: CASSQQAKETQYF; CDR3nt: TGTGCCAGCAGCCAACAGGCGAAAGAGACCCAGTACTTC
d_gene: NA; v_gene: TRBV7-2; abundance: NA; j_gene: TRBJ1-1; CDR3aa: CASSLVMGTEAFF; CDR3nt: TGTGCCAGCAGCTTAGTCATGGGGACTGAAGCTTTCTTT
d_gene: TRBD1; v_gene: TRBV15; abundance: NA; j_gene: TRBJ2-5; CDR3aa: CATSMGTGGLGETQYF; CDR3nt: TGTGCCACCAGCATGGGGACAGGGGGCTTGGGAGAGACCCAGTACTTC
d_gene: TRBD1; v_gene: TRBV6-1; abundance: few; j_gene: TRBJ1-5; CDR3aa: CASSGDRVGRNQPQHF; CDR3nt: TGTGCCAGCAGTGGGGACAGGGTCGGCCGCAATCAGCCCCAGCATTTT
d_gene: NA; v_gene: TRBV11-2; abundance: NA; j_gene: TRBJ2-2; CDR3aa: CASSQEGNTGELFF; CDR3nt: TGTGCCAGCAGCCAAGAAGGGAACACCGGGGAGCTGTTTTTT
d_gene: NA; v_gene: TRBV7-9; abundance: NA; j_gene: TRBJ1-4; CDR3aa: CASSLSGKSNEKLFF; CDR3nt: TGTGCCAGCAGCTTGTCGGGGAAGTCTAATGAAAAACTGTTTTTT
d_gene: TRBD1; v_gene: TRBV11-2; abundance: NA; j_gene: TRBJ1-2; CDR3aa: CASSPWTGSPIIYGYTF; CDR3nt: TGTGCCAGCAGCCCCTGGACAGGGTCCCCCATAATCTATGGCTACACCTTC
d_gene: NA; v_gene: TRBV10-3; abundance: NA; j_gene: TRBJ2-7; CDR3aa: CAFGRNSYEQYF; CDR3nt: TGTGCCTTCGGACGGAACTCCTACGAGCAGTACTTC
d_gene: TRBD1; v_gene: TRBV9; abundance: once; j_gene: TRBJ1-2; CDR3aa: CASSPRQGDGYTF; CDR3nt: TGTGCCAGCAGCCCCCGACAGGGGGATGGCTACACCTTC
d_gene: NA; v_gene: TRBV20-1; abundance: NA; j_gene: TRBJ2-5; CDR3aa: CSVPDPAAQYF; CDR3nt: TGCAGTGTTCCGGACCCGGCGGCCCAGTACTTC
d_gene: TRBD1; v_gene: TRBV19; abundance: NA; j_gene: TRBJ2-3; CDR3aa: CASTRDRGDTQYF; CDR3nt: TGTGCCAGTACTAGAGACAGGGGGGATACGCAGTATTTT
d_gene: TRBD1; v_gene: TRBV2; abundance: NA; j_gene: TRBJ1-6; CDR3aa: CASRSGDRASRSPLHF; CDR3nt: TGTGCCAGCAGGAGCGGGGACAGGGCATCGCGTTCACCCCTCCACTTT
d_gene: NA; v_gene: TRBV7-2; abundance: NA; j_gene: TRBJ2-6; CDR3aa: CASSLILGSSGANVLTF; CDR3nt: TGTGCCAGCAGCTTAATATTAGGGAGCTCTGGGGCCAACGTCCTGACTTTC
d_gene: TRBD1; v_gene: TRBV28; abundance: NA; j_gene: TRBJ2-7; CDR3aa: CASSSPSTGWGLGPYEQYF; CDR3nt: TGTGCCAGCAGTTCCCCCTCGACAGGGTGGGGATTGGGACCCTACGAGCAGTACTTC
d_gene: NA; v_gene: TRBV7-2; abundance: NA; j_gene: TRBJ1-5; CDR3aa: CASSFSVSSNQPQHF; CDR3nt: TGTGCCAGCAGCTTTTCCGTCAGTAGCAATCAGCCCCAGCATTTT
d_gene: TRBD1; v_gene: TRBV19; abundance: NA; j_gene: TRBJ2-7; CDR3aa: CATRDREVEQYF; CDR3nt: TGTGCCACCCGGGACAGGGAGGTCGAGCAGTACTTC
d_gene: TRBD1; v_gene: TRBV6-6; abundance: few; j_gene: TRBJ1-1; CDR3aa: CASSQGGVGEAFF; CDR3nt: TGTGCCAGCAGTCAGGGGGGAGTGGGTGAAGCTTTCTTT
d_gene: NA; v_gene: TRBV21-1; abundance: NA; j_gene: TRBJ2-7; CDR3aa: CASSKVDRGREQYF; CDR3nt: TGTGCCAGCAGCAAAGTGGACAGGGGGCGCGAGCAGTACTTC
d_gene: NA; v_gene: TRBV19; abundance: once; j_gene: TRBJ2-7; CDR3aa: CATPQGTYEQYF; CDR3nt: TGTGCCACCCCACAGGGAACCTACGAGCAGTACTTC
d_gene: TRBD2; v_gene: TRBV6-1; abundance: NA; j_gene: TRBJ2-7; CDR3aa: CASSSPREGDEQYF; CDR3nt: TGTGCCAGCAGTTCCCCCCGGGAGGGGGACGAGCAGTACTTC
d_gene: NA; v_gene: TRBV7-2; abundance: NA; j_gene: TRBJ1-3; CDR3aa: CASSFQGTSGNTIYF; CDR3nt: TGTGCCAGCAGCTTTCAGGGCACCTCTGGAAACACCATATATTTT
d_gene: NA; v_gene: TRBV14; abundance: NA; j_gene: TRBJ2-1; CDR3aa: CASSQDPGRSYNEQFF; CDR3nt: TGTGCCAGCAGCCAAGATCCGGGCCGCTCCTACAATGAGCAGTTCTTC
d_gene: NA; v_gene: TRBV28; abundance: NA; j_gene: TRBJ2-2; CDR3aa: CASRVRRGGTGELFF; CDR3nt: TGTGCCAGCAGGGTACGCAGGGGGGGGACCGGGGAGCTGTTTTTT
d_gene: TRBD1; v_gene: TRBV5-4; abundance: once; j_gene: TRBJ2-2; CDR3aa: CASSLGDRLTGELFF; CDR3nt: TGTGCCAGCAGCTTGGGGGACAGATTGACCGGGGAGCTGTTTTTT
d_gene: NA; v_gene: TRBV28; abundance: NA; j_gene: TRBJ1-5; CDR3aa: CASLQFGGRNQPQHF; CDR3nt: TGTGCCAGCCTACAGTTTGGTGGCAGAAATCAGCCCCAGCATTTT
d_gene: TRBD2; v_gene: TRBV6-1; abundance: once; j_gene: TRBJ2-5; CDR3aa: CASSAIITSGVPRYF; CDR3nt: TGTGCCAGCAGTGCAATAATAACTAGCGGGGTCCCGCGGTACTTC
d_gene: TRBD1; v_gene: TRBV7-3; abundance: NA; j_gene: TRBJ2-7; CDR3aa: CASSQDGAGGEQYF; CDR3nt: TGTGCCAGCAGCCAGGACGGGGCAGGGGGCGAGCAGTACTTC
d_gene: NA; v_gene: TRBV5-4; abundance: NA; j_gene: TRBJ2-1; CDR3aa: CASSRGPGQARYNEQFF; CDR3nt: TGTGCCAGCAGCCGGGGGCCCGGACAGGCAAGATACAATGAGCAGTTCTTC
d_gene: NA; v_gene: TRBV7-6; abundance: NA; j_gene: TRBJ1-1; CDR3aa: CASSLYGNTEAFF; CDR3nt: TGTGCCAGCAGCTTATATGGGAACACTGAAGCTTTCTTT
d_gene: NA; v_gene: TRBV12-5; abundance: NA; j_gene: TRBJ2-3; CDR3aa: CASGFSRGGHTQYF; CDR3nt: TGTGCTAGTGGTTTTAGCAGAGGGGGTCATACGCAGTATTTT
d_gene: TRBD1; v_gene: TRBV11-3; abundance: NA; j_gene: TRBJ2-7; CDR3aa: CASSLEGGSGQVRQYF; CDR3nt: TGTGCCAGCAGCTTAGAGGGGGGCTCGGGACAGGTTAGGCAGTACTTC